This T cell receptor (beta chain) came from a study of regulatory T cells in long-lasting Graves disease. About the research overall: Persistent cases took antithyroid drugs over 5 years and stayed TSH receptor antibody positive. The study's findings and limits: The number of shared public clonotypes was higher in persistent patients (approximately 2,600) than new patients (around 960).

Building the TCR beta libraries relied on iRepertoire HTBI primers, and CDR3 regions underwent Arm-PCR. TCRdb reprocessed the multiplex PCR reads via MiXCR and lists one record per CDR3 protein. The sample carries fewer than 600,000 distinct CDR3 sequences, around a fifth recorded once. Time point described: persistent/refractory GD, antithyroid drugs over 5 years with positive TRAb. RNA from PBMCs was the source of the TCR library. Investigators report Graves' disease was diagnosed under American Thyroid Association guidelines. This clonotype has a count of ten or more. Its antigen is undetermined. The receptor was isolated from a female donor with Graves disease. Sequenced here: peripheral blood mononuclear cells (PBMCs), sampled when the disease was refractory, from a patient treated with antithyroid drugs.

As DNA, the CDR3 is TGTGCCATCAGGGCTTCGTTGGGTCAGCCCCAGCATTTT. Its protein product is CAIRASLGQPQHF. The chain is built from TRBV28 and TRBJ1-5; tentatively, D is TRBD1 (5 bases). CDR1 is MDHEN and CDR2 is SYDVKM in the germline V gene. The CDR3 is 13 residues long. The V gene lost 10 bases and the J gene lost 6 bases, with 16 bases spanning the gap.